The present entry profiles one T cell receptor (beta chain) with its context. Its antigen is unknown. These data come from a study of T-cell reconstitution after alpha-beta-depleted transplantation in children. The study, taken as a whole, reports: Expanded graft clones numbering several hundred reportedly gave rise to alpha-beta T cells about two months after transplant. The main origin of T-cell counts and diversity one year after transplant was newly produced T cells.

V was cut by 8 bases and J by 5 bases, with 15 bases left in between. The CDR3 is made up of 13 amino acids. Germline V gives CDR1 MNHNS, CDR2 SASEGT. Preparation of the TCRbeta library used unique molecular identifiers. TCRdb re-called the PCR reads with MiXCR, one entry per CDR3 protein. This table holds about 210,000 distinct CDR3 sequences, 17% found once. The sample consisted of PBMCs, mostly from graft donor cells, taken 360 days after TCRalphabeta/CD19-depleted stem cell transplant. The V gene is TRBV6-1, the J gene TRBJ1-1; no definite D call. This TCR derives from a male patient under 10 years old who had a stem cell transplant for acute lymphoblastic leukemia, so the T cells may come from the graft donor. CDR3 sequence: CASGALVSTEAFF. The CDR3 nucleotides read TGTGCCAGCGGAGCCTTGGTTTCGACTGAAGCTTTCTTT.